The sequence of this T cell receptor (beta chain) was determined in a study of glioma-infiltrating T cells after dendritic cell vaccination. There are a few counts of this clone. All glioblastoma patients lacked an isocitrate dehydrogenase mutation. The germline V gene has CDR1 LNHDA and CDR2 SQIVND (reference sequence). Trimming cost V 4 bases and J 3 bases, with 7 bases left between them. The CDR3 totals 13 residues. The data were produced by immunoSEQ multiplex PCR, yet TCRdb's version contains in-frame clones alone and is incomplete. The data show 55,000 to 70,000 clones, 75% to 85% seen once. The sequence came from a human donor with glioblastoma. The sample consisted of blood, taken before dendritic cell vaccination. The V call is TRBV19, the J call TRBJ1-5; D gene uncertain. The CDR3, as DNA: TGTGCCAGTAGTAGCCAGATCAATCAGCCCCAGCATTTT. The encoded protein is CASSSQINQPQHF.